This T cell receptor beta chain was obtained from a study of beta chain features in type 1 diabetes. Study-wide results and limits: PCR might favor shorter templates, but any such skew would affect patients and controls equally.

Trimming took 5 bases from V and 3 from J, leaving 17 bases between them. The CDR3 runs 16 residues. Germline V gene data show CDR1 as MDHEN and CDR2 as SYDVKM. On this clone: Its target is unknown.

Since all of the isolated RNA was reverse transcribed, expressed TCRB transcripts were what got sequenced. Produced via immunoSEQ multiplex PCR; TCRdb's table is partial and in-frame only. The table includes roughly 120,000 clones, around 40% detected once. The sequencing input was stem cell memory CD4+ T cells from blood. The sequence came from a woman aged 18-29 years in good health. The rearrangement links TRBV28 to TRBJ1-5, with D maybe TRBD1 (6 bases). CDR3 in DNA: TGTGCCAGCAGTCCCTCGCTGAGGGGGATCAATCAGCCCCAGCATTTT. This translates into CASSPSLRGINQPQHF.